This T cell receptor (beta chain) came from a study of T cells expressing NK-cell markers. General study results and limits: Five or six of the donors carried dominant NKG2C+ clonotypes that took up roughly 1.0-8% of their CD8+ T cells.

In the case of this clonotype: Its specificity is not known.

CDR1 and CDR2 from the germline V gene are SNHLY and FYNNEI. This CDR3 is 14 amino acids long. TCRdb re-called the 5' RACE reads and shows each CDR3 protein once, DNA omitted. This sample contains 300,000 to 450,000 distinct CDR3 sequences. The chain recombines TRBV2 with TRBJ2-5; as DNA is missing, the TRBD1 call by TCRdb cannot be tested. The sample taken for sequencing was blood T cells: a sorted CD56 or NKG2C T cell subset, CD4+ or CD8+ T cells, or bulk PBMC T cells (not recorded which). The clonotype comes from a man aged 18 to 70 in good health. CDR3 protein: CASIRDRGKETQYF.